The 14 T cell receptor beta chains in this list originate from one sample, sequenced in a study of blood T cell repertoires in COVID-19. Only in-frame clones appear in the TCRdb table, and some are missing; sequencing was by immunoSEQ multiplex PCR. The table lists around 180,000 clones, 84% of them singletons, with 6% to 8.5% in the top ten. Input material: peripheral blood. These receptors were taken from a human donor in a cohort sampled during active COVID-19.

The chain links TRBV2 to TRBJ2-7, with D possibly matching TRBD1 (5 bases). CDR1 is SNHLY and CDR2 is FYNNEI in the germline V gene. V was clipped by 4 bases and J by 0 bases, with 13 bases between them. The CDR3 sequence is 15 residues long. The CDR3 coding sequence is TGTGCCAGCAGTGTTGCGTTGACAGTCTCCTACGAGCAGTACTTC. Residues: CASSVALTVSYEQYF.

J is TRBJ2-5 and V is TRBV7-9, with D possibly matching TRBD2 (5 bases). Germline V gives CDR1 SEHNR, CDR2 FQNEAQ (reference sequence). Between the trimmed V and J ends, which lost 2 bases and 0 bases, there was a span of 13 bases. CDR3 size: 16 residues. This CDR3 reads CASSLQDSTDQETQYF. DNA of the CDR3: TGTGCCAGCAGCTTACAGGACTCCACAGACCAAGAGACCCAGTACTTC.

The chain recombines TRBV30 with TRBJ2-5; 10 bases align to TRBD2. CDR1 and CDR2 from the germline V gene are GTSNPN and SVGIG (reference sequence). The trim removed 5 bases at V and 4 bases at J, leaving 4 bases unmatched. The CDR3 length is 13 residues. This CDR3 reads CAWDIAGGETQYF. The CDR3 DNA reads as TGTGCCTGGGATATAGCGGGGGGAGAGACCCAGTACTTC.

The rearrangement links TRBV7-3 to TRBJ2-2; D perhaps matches TRBD2 (5 bases). The CDR3 is 16 amino acids. V was cut by 5 bases and J by 1 base, with 14 bases left in between. Germline loops: CDR1 SGHTA, CDR2 FQGTGA. The CDR3 region has the DNA TGTGCCAGCAGCCCTCATCCAGGACTGAACACCGGGGAGCTGTTTTTT. Amino acids: CASSPHPGLNTGELFF.

The rearrangement uses TRBV10-3 and TRBJ1-1; D not resolved. CDR1 ENHRY and CDR2 SYGVKD come from the germline V gene. The V gene lost 0 bases and the J gene lost 1 base, with 6 bases spanning the gap. This CDR3 is built from 14 residues. The CDR3: CAISESGENTEAFF. CDR3 DNA sequence: TGTGCCATCAGTGAGTCAGGAGAGAACACTGAAGCTTTCTTT.

This clone was observed a single time. The V gene is TRBV5-1, the J gene TRBJ2-5; possible D gene TRBD1, 6 bases. V was trimmed by 2 bases and J by 5 bases, leaving 13 bases between them. This CDR3 contains 14 residues. Germline loops: CDR1 SGHRS, CDR2 YFSETQ. The CDR3 loop is CASSFENQGETQYF. As DNA, the CDR3 is TGCGCCAGCAGCTTCGAAAACCAGGGGGAGACCCAGTACTTC.

The chain uses TRBV5-1 and TRBJ2-1, with 9 bases fitting TRBD1. The germline V gene encodes CDR1 SGHRS and CDR2 YFSETQ. The CDR3 has 15 amino acids. The ends lost 0 bases at V and 9 bases at J; junction bases unmatched: 7. CDR3 nucleotide sequence: TGCGCCAGCAGCTTGGGGGGACAGGGAGGTGGTGAGCAGTTCTTC. Its protein is CASSLGGQGGGEQFF.

The chain joins TRBV27 to TRBJ1-1, with D uncertain. V lost 3 bases and J lost 5, with 10 bases in between. The CDR3 sequence is 13 residues long. CDR1 MNHEY and CDR2 SMNVEV come from the germline V gene (reference sequence). The CDR3 DNA reads as TGTGCCAGCAGTTTCCAAGGAGGTACTGAAGCTTTCTTT. Translation gives CASSFQGGTEAFF.

V is TRBV5-1 and J is TRBJ1-2; 12 nucleotides align to TRBD1. The CDR3 runs 16 residues. J was trimmed by 7 bases and V by 4 bases; bases with no gene match: 11. In germline, CDR1 is SGHRS, CDR2 YFSETQ. CDR3 in amino acids: CASSNHPGQGAGGYTF. The CDR3 coding sequence is TGCGCCAGCAGCAACCATCCGGGACAGGGGGCGGGTGGCTACACCTTC.

This chain joins TRBV7-9 and TRBJ2-1, with 7 bases aligning to TRBD2. V shed 1 base and J 0 bases; nucleotides not matched to a gene: 3. Germline CDR1 SEHNR, CDR2 FQNEAQ (reference sequence). The CDR3 is 16 residues long. The CDR3 is CASSLGGGASYNEQFF. The CDR3 nucleotides read TGTGCCAGCAGCTTAGGCGGGGGAGCCTCCTACAATGAGCAGTTCTTC.

The rearrangement joins TRBV9 to TRBJ2-1; weak D call: TRBD1 (6 bases). CDR3 length: 15 residues. The V end was cut by 3 bases, the J end by 0 bases, with 10 bases between. Germline-derived CDR1 and CDR2 are SGDLS and YYNGEE. The CDR3 here is CASSEQGVSYNEQFF. The CDR3 region has the DNA TGTGCCAGCAGCGAACAGGGAGTCTCCTACAATGAGCAGTTCTTC.

The chain employs TRBV19 and TRBJ2-1; no definite D call. CDR1 is LNHDA, CDR2 SQIVND, per germline (reference sequence). V dropped 1 base and J dropped 5 bases, with 9 bases sitting between them. The length of the CDR3 is 14 residues. The CDR3 DNA reads TGTGCCAGTAGTATAGCCCACAGAGACAATGAGCAGTTCTTC. Its protein is CASSIAHRDNEQFF.

The chain couples TRBV7-3 to TRBJ2-1; TRBD2 agrees at 10 bases. With 1 base clipped from V and 8 bases from J, the junction kept 14 bases outside the gene matches. The CDR3 is made up of 18 amino acids. Germline lookup yields CDR1 SGHTA and CDR2 FQGTGA. The CDR3 spells CASSLRPLKGLAPHEQFF. CDR3 DNA sequence: TGTGCCAGCAGCTTAAGGCCGCTTAAGGGACTAGCGCCTCATGAGCAGTTCTTC. The entire variable domain, with the rest obtained from reference TRBV7-3 and TRBJ2-1, is as follows: GAGVSQTPSNKVTEKGKYVELRCDPISGHTALYWYRQSLGQGPEFLIYFQGTGAADDSGLPNDRFFAVRPEGSVSTLKIQRTERGDSAVYLCASSLRPLKGLAPHEQFFGPGTRLTVL.

The V and J genes are TRBV5-1 and TRBJ2-1; 12 bases agree with TRBD1. Germline V gene sequence: CDR1 SGHRS, CDR2 YFSETQ. The CDR3 extends over 16 amino acids. Unmatched junction bases numbered 6, after V lost 3 bases and J lost 5 bases. This CDR3 is CASSSRGQGADNEQFF. DNA of the CDR3: TGCGCCAGCAGCTCCCGGGGACAGGGGGCCGACAATGAGCAGTTCTTC.